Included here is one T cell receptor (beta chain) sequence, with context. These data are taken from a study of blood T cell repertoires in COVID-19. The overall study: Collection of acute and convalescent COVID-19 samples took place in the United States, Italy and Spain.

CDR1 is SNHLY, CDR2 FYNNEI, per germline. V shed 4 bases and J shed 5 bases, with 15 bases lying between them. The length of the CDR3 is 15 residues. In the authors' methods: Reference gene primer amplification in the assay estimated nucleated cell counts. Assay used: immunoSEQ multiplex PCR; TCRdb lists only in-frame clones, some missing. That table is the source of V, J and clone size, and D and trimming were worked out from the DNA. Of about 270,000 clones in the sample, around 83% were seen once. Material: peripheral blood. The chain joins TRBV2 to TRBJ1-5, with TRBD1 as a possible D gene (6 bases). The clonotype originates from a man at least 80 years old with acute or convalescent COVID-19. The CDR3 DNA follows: TGTGCCAGCAGTGGCCTTAGACAGGCGGATCAGCCCCAGCATTTT. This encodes CASSGLRQADQPQHF.